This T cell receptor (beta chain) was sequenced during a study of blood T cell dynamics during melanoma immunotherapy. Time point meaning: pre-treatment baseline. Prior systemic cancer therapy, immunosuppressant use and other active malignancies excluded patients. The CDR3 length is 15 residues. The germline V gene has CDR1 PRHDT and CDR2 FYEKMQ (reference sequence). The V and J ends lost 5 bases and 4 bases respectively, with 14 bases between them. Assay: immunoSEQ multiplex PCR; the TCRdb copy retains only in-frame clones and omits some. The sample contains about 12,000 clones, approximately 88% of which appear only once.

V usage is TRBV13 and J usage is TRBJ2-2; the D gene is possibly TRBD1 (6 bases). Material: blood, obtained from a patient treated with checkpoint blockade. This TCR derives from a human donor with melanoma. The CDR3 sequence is CASSQVVGATGELFF. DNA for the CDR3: TGTGCCAGCAGCCAAGTAGTGGGGGCCACCGGGGAGCTGTTTTTT.